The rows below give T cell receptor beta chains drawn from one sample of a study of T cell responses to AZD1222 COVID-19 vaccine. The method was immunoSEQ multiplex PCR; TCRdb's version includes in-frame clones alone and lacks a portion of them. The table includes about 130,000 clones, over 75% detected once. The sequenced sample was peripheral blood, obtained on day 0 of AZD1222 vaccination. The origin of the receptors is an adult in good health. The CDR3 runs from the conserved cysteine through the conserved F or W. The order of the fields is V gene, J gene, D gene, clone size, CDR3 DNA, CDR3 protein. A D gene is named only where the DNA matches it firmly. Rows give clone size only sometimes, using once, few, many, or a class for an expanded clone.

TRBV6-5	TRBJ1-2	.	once	TGTGCCAGCAGCGAGGGATTCTATGGCTACACCTTC	CASSEGFYGYTF
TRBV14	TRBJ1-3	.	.	TGTGCCAGCAGCTCCAGGGTACGGATAAACACCATATATTTT	CASSSRVRINTIYF
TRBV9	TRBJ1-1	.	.	TGTGCCAGCAGCGTATTTGAGGGCACTGAAGCTTTCTTT	CASSVFEGTEAFF
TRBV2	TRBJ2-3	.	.	TGTGCCAGCAGAGCGGTAGTCACAGATACGCAGTATTTT	CASRAVVTDTQYF
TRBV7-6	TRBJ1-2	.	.	TGTGCCAGCAGCTTGCAGCCGACGGGGGGCTACACCTTC	CASSLQPTGGYTF
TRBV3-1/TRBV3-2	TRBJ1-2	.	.	TGTGCCAGCAGCCTCCGGGACCTTCCAGAGAATGGCTACACCTTC	CASSLRDLPENGYTF
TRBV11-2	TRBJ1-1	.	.	TGTGCCAGCAGCTTAGGACGGGGAAACACTGAAGCTTTCTTT	CASSLGRGNTEAFF
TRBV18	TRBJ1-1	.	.	TGTGCCAGCTCACCACGTGGAATCACAAACACTGAAGCTTTCTTT	CASSPRGITNTEAFF
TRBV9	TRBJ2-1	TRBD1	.	TGTGCCAGCAGCGCCCGGGACAGACCCTACAATGAGCAGTTCTTC	CASSARDRPYNEQFF
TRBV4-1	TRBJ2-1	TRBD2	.	TGCGCCAGCAGCCAAAGTAGGAGCGGGGGGGCACGGGAGCAGTTCTTC	CASSQSRSGGAREQFF
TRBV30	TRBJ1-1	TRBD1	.	TGTGCCTGGAGTGGCAGGGGGACGTTAGCTTTCTTT	CAWSGRGTLAFF
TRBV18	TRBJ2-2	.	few	TGTGCCAGCTCACTAGTGGCGACGATGAACACCGGGGAGCTGTTTTTT	CASSLVATMNTGELFF
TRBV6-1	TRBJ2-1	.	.	TGTGCCAGCAGTGAATGGGAAAATGAGCAGTTCTTC	CASSEWENEQFF
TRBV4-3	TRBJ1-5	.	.	TGCGCCAGCATCACAAGATCTACGGGGGCGCAGCCCCAGCATTTT	CASITRSTGAQPQHF
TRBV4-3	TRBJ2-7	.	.	TGCGCCAGCAGCCAAGAACTGCAGGGGTGGACCTACGAGCAGTACTTC	CASSQELQGWTYEQYF
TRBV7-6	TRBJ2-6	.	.	TGTGCCAGCAGCTTAGCGGGTTCTGGGGCCAACGTCCTGACTTTC	CASSLAGSGANVLTF
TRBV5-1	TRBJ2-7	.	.	TGCGCCAGCAGCTTAAAGGGGGGGTCCCTCTACGAGCAGTACTTC	CASSLKGGSLYEQYF
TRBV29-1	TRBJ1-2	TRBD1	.	TGCAGCGTCCTAGGACAGGGCTATGGCTACACCTTC	CSVLGQGYGYTF
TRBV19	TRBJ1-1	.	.	TGTGCCACCGCCTGGGGGTGGGACACTGAAGCTTTCTTT	CATAWGWDTEAFF
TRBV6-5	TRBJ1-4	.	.	TGTGCCAGCAACCCACAGGGAACTAATGAAAAACTGTTTTTT	CASNPQGTNEKLFF
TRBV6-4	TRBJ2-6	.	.	TGTGCCAGCAGTGACGGGGACGACTTTAGCTCTGGGGCCAACGTCCTGACTTTC	CASSDGDDFSSGANVLTF
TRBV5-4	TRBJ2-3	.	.	TGTGCCAGCAGCCAGTACAGACCTTACGGGGAGGATACGCAGTATTTT	CASSQYRPYGEDTQYF
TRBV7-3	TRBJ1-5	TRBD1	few	TGTGCCAGCAGCCATACCCCCAGGGGGCGATTTCAGCCCCAGCATTTT	CASSHTPRGRFQPQHF
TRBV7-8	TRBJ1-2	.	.	TGTGCCAGCAGCATTCAGCCCTCGGCTAACTATGGCTACACCTTC	CASSIQPSANYGYTF
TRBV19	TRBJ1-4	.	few	TGTGCCAGTAGCGCCCACAGAGTCCTGTTTTTT	CASSAHRVLFF
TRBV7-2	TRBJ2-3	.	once	TGTGCCAGCACCCCATCGGGTTTGACAGATACGCAGTATTTT	CASTPSGLTDTQYF
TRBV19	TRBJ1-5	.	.	TGTGCCAGTAGTTTCATAGGACAGCCCCAGCATTTT	CASSFIGQPQHF
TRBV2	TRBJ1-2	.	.	TGTGCCAGCAGTGAATACCCCGGGACGGGCTATGGCTACACCTTC	CASSEYPGTGYGYTF
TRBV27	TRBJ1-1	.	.	TGTGCCACCACCCGAGGGAACACTGAAGCTTTCTTT	CATTRGNTEAFF